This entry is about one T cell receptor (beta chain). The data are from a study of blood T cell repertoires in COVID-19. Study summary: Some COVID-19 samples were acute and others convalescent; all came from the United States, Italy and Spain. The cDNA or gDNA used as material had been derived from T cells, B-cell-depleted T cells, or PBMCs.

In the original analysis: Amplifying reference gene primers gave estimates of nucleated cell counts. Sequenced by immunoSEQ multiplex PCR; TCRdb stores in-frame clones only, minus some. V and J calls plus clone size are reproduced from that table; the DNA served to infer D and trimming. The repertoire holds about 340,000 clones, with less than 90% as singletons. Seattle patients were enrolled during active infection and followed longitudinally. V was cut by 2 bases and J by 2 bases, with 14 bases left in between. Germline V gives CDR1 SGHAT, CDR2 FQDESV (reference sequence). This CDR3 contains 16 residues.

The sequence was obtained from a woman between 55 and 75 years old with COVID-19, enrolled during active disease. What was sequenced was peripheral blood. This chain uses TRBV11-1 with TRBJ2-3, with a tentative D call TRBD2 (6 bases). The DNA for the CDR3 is TGTGCCAGCAGCTTAAGGCGGGGATTGATCACAGATACGCAGTATTTT. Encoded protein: CASSLRRGLITDTQYF.